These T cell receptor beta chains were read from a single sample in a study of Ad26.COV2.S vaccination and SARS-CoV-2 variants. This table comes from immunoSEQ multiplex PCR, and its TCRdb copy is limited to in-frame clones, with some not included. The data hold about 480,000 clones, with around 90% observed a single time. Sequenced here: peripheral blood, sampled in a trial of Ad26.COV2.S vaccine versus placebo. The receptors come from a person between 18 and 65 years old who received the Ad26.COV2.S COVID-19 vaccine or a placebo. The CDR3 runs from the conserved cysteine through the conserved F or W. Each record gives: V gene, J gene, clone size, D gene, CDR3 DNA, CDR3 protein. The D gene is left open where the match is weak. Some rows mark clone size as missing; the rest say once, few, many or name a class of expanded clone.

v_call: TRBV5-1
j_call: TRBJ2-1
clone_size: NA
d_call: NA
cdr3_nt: TGCGCCAGCAGCTTGGCCGGACTCTACAATGAGCAGTTCTTC
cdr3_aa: CASSLAGLYNEQFF

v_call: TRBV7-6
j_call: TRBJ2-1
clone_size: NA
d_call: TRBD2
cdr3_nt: TGTGCCAGCAGCTTAGGGCTAGCGGGAGAGGGCCGCTACAATGAGCAGTTCTTC
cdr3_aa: CASSLGLAGEGRYNEQFF

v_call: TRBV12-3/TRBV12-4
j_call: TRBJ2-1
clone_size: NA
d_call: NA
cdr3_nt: TGTGCCAGCAGGCAGGGTGTCGGCAATGAGCAGTTCTTC
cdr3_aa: CASRQGVGNEQFF

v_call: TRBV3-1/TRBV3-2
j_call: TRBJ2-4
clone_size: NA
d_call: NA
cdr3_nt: TGTGCCAGCAGCCAGGCGGGACAGACGCTCATTCAGTACTTC
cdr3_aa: CASSQAGQTLIQYF

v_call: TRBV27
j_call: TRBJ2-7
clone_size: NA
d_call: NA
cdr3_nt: TGTGCCAGCAGGCAAGCCACGGACCGCACCTACGAGCAGTACTTC
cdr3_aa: CASRQATDRTYEQYF

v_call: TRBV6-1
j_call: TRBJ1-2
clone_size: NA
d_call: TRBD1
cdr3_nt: TGTGCCAGCAGTGAACTTAGAAGTTCAGGGGGGGGCTATGGCTACACCTTC
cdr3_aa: CASSELRSSGGGYGYTF

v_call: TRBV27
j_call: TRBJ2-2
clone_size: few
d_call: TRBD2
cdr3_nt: TGTGCCAGCAGCACCTGGGCGGGAGCCGGTGCCGGGGAGCTGTTTTTT
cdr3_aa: CASSTWAGAGAGELFF

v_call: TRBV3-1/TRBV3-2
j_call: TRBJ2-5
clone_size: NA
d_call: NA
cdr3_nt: TGTGCCAGCAGTCGAAACTACCGAGACCAAGAGACCCAGTACTTC
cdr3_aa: CASSRNYRDQETQYF

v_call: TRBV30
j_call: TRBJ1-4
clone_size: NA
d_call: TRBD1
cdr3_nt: TGTGCCTGGAAACCGGGACAGGGGGCTCTTTCGGGTGAAAAACTGTTTTTT
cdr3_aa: CAWKPGQGALSGEKLFF

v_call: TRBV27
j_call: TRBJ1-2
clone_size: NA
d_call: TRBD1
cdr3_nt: TGTGCCAGCAGCCCCTCGACGGCAGGGGGCACCTATGGCTACACCTTC
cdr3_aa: CASSPSTAGGTYGYTF

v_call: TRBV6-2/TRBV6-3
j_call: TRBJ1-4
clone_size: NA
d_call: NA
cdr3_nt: TGTGCCAGCAGTTACAAGGTTGCAACTAATGAAAAACTGTTTTTT
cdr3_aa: CASSYKVATNEKLFF

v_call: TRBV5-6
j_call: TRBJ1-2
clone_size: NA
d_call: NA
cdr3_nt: TGTGCCAGCAGCTTATACCTTTCCGGACAGAACTATAACTATGGCTACACCTTC
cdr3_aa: CASSLYLSGQNYNYGYTF

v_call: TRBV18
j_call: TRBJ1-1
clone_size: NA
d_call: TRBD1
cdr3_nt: TGTGCCAGCTCAATCAGGACAGGGAGGATAGGGGCTGAAGCTTTCTTT
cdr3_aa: CASSIRTGRIGAEAFF

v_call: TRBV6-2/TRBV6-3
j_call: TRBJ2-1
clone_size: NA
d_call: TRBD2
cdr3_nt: TGTGCCAGCAGTTACGTACTAGCGGGACCCTACAATGAGCAGTTCTTC
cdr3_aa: CASSYVLAGPYNEQFF

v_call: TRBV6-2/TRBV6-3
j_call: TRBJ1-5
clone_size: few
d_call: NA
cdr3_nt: TGTGCCAGCAGTTATCTTAGCAATCAGCCCCAGCATTTT
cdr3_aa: CASSYLSNQPQHF

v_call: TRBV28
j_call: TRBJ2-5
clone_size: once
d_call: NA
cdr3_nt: TGTGCCAGCAGTTTGGGGGGTGGGGAGACCCAGTACTTC
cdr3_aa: CASSLGGGETQYF

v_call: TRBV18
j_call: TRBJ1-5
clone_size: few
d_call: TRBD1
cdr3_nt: TGTGCCAGTACAGGGGAGGGTCAGCCCCAGCATTTT
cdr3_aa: CASTGEGQPQHF

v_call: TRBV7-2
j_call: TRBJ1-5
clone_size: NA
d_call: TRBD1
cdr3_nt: TGTGCCAGCAGCCTGGACAGGGCGAGCAATCAGCCCCAGCATTTT
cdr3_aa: CASSLDRASNQPQHF

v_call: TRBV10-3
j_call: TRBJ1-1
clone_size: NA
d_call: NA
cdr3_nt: TGTGCCATCAGTGAGCAGGGGACGGTAGCTTTCTTT
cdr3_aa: CAISEQGTVAFF

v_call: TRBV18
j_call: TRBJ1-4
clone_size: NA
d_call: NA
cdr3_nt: TGTGCCAGCACTCACCGGAAGGCAGCCTCAACTAATGAAAAACTGTTTTTT
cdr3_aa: CASTHRKAASTNEKLFF

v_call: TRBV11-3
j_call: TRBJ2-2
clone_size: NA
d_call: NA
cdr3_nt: TGTGCCAGCAGCACCCTCAGCGTCACCGGGGAGCTGTTTTTT
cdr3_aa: CASSTLSVTGELFF

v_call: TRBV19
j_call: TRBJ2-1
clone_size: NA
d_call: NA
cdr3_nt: TGTGCCAGTAGTTTAGAATACAATGAGCAGTTCTTC
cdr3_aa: CASSLEYNEQFF

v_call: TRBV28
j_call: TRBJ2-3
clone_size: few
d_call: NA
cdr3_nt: TGTGCCACGGACGAGGTGACCACAGATACGCAGTATTTT
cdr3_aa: CATDEVTTDTQYF

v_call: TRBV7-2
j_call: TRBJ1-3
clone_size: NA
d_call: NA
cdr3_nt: TGTGCCAGCAGCCCAGACCGGGCCCCCTCTGGAAACACCATATATTTT
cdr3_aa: CASSPDRAPSGNTIYF

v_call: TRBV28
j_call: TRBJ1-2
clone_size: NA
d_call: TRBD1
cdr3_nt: TGTGCCAGCAGTTCCCGACCGGGACAGGGCGCGGGAGGCTACACCTTC
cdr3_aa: CASSSRPGQGAGGYTF

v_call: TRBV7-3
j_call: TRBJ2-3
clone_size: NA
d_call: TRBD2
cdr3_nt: TGTGCCAGCAGCGTACTAGCGGGAGGCAGGACAGATACGCAGTATTTT
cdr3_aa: CASSVLAGGRTDTQYF

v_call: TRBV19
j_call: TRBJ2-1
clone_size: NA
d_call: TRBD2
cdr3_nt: TGTGCCAGTACCCGGACTAGCGGGACCTACAATGAGCAGTTCTTC
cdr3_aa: CASTRTSGTYNEQFF

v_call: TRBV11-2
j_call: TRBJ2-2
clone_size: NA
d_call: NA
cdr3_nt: TGTGCCAGCAGCTTAGTGGTCTTCGGGGGGCGGGAGCTGTTTTTT
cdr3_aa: CASSLVVFGGRELFF